The 25 T cell receptor beta chains reported below all come from one sample, sequenced in a study of T-cell memory formation after mild COVID-19 (dated by TCRdb to about 2021). Library creation used 5' RACE. Sequencing was carried out with an Illumina NovaSeq 6000. TCRdb passed the public sequencing reads through fastp at Q25 and MiXCR, retaining productive beta sequences. Each CDR3 protein gets just one entry, which takes the most common genes and DNA from the rows behind it. This sample has approximately 170,000 distinct CDR3 sequences in its table, and roughly 13% of those were observed once. Of the sample, approximately 3.4% falls within the top ten clones. The source material was PBMCs or a T cell subset sorted from them (not recorded which). These receptors all come from a man younger than 30 who had mild COVID-19 (a few samples of this study predate the infection). The sample titles of this study are shuffled in the database, so cell type and time point are left out; the donor was told from shared clones.

This clonotype has a handful of counts. This rearrangement joins TRBV20-1 to TRBJ2-7; 7 nucleotides agree with TRBD1. Germline V CDR1 and CDR2: DFQATT, SNEGSKA (reference sequence). This CDR3 comprises 15 residues. V lost 2 bases and J lost 0; bases outside the gene matches: 7. The CDR3 reads CSARRQGVISYEQYF. CDR3 in DNA: TGCAGTGCTAGACGGCAGGGGGTCATCTCCTACGAGCAGTACTTC.

This rearrangement joins TRBV2 to TRBJ2-7; D is uncertain. The CDR3 is 12 residues long. The V end lost 5 bases, the J end lost 3 bases, and 8 bases lay between the germline ends. Germline V gene sequence: CDR1 SNHLY, CDR2 FYNNEI. The CDR3 DNA sequence: TGTGCCAGCAGTCAGGACGGCTACGAGCAGTACGTC. Protein: CASSQDGYEQYV.

The sample holds a few counts of this clonotype. The chain employs TRBV12-3 or TRBV12-4 and TRBJ2-1; D possibly uses TRBD1 or TRBD2 (6 bases each). The CDR3 loop spans 14 amino acids. The V end was cut by 4 bases, the J end by 2 bases, with 9 bases between. The DNA for the CDR3 is TGTGCCAGCAGTTCCGGGGGCGCCTACAATGAGCAGTTCTTC. It yields the protein CASSSGGAYNEQFF.

This chain uses TRBV10-3 with TRBJ1-1; TRBD1 matches 8 bases. The ends lost 5 bases at V and 2 bases at J; junction bases unmatched: 7. This CDR3 comprises 15 residues. Germline assignment: CDR1 ENHRY and CDR2 SYGVKD. The CDR3 DNA follows: TGTGCCATCAGTCTTGGAGACAGGGGTAACACTGAAGCTTTCTTT. Residues: CAISLGDRGNTEAFF.

The rearrangement links TRBV30 to TRBJ2-2; no reliable D call. Looked up from germline, CDR1 is GTSNPN and CDR2 is SVGIG (reference sequence). The V gene lost 3 bases and the J gene lost 6 bases, with 5 bases spanning the gap. The CDR3 length is 11 residues. The CDR3 DNA sequence: TGTGCCTGGAGGATTCCCGGGGAGCTGTTTTTT. As protein: CAWRIPGELFF.

There are a few counts of this clonotype. The chain carries TRBV5-1 and TRBJ2-1; 7 bases line up with TRBD2. Germline assignment: CDR1 SGHRS and CDR2 YFSETQ. The ends lost 5 bases at V and 4 bases at J; junction bases unmatched: 3. The CDR3 is 13 amino acids. CDR3 region: CASRLADYNEQFF. As DNA, the CDR3 is TGCGCCAGCAGGCTAGCGGATTACAATGAGCAGTTCTTC.

This clonotype was observed many times. This chain joins TRBV5-1 and TRBJ2-2, with TRBD2 matching over 11 bases. Trimming took 0 bases from V and 10 from J; bases not matched to a gene: 5. This CDR3 is built from 15 residues. From germline, CDR1 is SGHRS and CDR2 YFSETQ. The CDR3 here is CASSLGLAGYMELFF. The DNA of the CDR3 is TGCGCCAGCAGCTTGGGACTAGCGGGGTACATGGAGCTGTTTTTT.

With regard to this clonotype: This may be a read error, as it is one base from a much larger clone. No conserved phenylalanine or tryptophan ends this CDR3, so it is likely a read error. V and J are TRBV7-2 and TRBJ2-7, with D unclear. V was trimmed by 6 bases and J by 0 bases, leaving 12 bases between them. Germline loops: CDR1 SGHTA, CDR2 FQGNSA. The CDR3 runs to 14 residues. CDR3 protein: CASRPAHSSYEQYL. For the CDR3, the DNA is TGTGCCAGCAGGCCGGCCCATAGCTCCTACGAGCAGTACTTA.

The sample holds a few counts of this clonotype. This rearrangement joins TRBV5-1 to TRBJ2-2, with D perhaps given as TRBD1 or TRBD2 (6 bases each). Looked up from germline, CDR1 is SGHRS and CDR2 is YFSETQ. The germline V and J ends were trimmed by 5 bases and 3 bases, with 26 bases remaining between them. The CDR3 extends over 19 amino acids. The CDR3 coding sequence is TGCGCCAGCAGGCGGGGAAACAGGGCCGCTCCAGGGGACACCGGGGAGCTGTTTTTT. Translated, it gives CASRRGNRAAPGDTGELFF.

CDR3 sequence reads: CASSSLGSPATEAFF. CDR3 in DNA: TGTGCCAGCAGCTCACTCGGTTCCCCGGCCACTGAAGCTTTCTTT. This chain uses TRBV7-8 with TRBJ1-1; D remains unclear. The CDR3 covers 15 residues. V lost 4 bases to trimming and J lost 4 bases, with 16 bases between them. Germline V gene data show CDR1 as SGHVS and CDR2 as FQNEAQ.

The V and J genes are TRBV20-1 and TRBJ2-7, with D perhaps being TRBD1 or TRBD2 (5 bases each). The germline V and J ends were trimmed by 6 bases and 3 bases, with 15 bases remaining between them. Per the germline V gene, CDR1 is DFQATT and CDR2 is SNEGSKA (reference sequence). The CDR3 is 13 residues long. CDR3 bases: TGCAGTGCAACGAGGGGCGATCTCTACGAGCAGTACTTC. It yields the protein CSATRGDLYEQYF.

This clonotype was counted only a few times. The chain uses TRBV19 and TRBJ1-2; no definite D call. V was clipped by 5 bases and J by 7 bases, with 17 bases between them. This CDR3 contains 14 residues. The germline V gene has CDR1 LNHDA and CDR2 SQIVND (reference sequence). The CDR3 region is CASSWFGVPAGYTF. The CDR3 DNA is TGTGCCAGTAGTTGGTTCGGGGTTCCGGCTGGCTACACCTTC.

The rearrangement uses TRBV20-1 and TRBJ1-3; no reliable D call. The germline V and J ends were trimmed by 1 base and 3 bases, with 13 bases remaining between them. Germline V gives CDR1 DFQATT, CDR2 SNEGSKA (reference sequence). This CDR3 has 15 residues. CDR3 in DNA: TGCAGTGCTAGAGTCGCAGGTCGGTTTGGAAACACCATATATTTT. It codes for CSARVAGRFGNTIYF.

This clonotype has more than one count but fewer than ten. This chain links TRBV7-2 with TRBJ2-5, with a tentative D call TRBD1 (5 bases). V was clipped by 1 base and J by 0 bases, with 6 bases between them. From germline, CDR1 is SGHTA and CDR2 FQGNSA. The CDR3 contains 14 residues. The CDR3 is CASSLVGDQETQYF. CDR3 sequence (DNA): TGTGCCAGCAGCTTAGTAGGGGACCAAGAGACCCAGTACTTC. Complete variable domain (other parts from reference TRBV7-2 and TRBJ2-5): GAGVSQSPSNKVTEKGKDVELRCDPISGHTALYWYRQSLGQGLEFLIYFQGNSAPDKSGLPSDRFSAERTGGSVSTLTIQRTQQEDSAVYLCASSLVGDQETQYFGPGTRLLVL.

By sample share, this clonotype is medium-sized (0.01 to 0.1%). The rearrangement links TRBV7-2 to TRBJ2-5; 8 bases are a match to TRBD2. CDR1 and CDR2 (germline): SGHTA, FQGNSA. Trimming took 4 bases from V and 4 from J; bases not matched to a gene: 5. This CDR3 region has 14 residues. The CDR3 here is CASSSGGAPETQYF. The CDR3, as DNA: TGTGCCAGCAGCTCCGGGGGGGCCCCAGAGACCCAGTACTTC.

This clonotype was found a few times. The CDR3 is CASYRTGGYGELFF. CDR3 nucleotides: TGTGCCAGCTACCGGACAGGGGGCTACGGGGAGCTGTTTTTT. The rearrangement uses TRBV5-5 and TRBJ2-2, with TRBD1 identical over 11 bases. The CDR3 spans 14 residues. Per germline, CDR1 SGHKS and CDR2 YYEKEE (reference sequence). V dropped 7 bases and J dropped 7; count of bases not matched to a gene: 6. The whole variable domain, remainder taken from reference TRBV5-5 and TRBJ2-2, is DAGVTQSPTHLIKTRGQQVTLRCSPISGHKSVSWYQQVLGQGPQFIFQYYEKEERGRGNFPDRFSARQFPNYSSELNVNALLLGDSALYLCASYRTGGYGELFFGEGSRLTVL.

Written as DNA, the CDR3 is TGTGCCAGCAGCCTAGGGGGTATCCATGAAAAACTGTTTTTT. It translates to CASSLGGIHEKLFF. The gene calls are TRBV12-3 or TRBV12-4 and TRBJ1-4, with D perhaps matching TRBD1 (6 bases). The V gene lost 6 bases and the J gene lost 6 bases, with 14 bases spanning the gap. The CDR3 has 14 residues.

This clonotype turned up a few times. The junction departs from the called germline gene at one end, perhaps through a read error. V usage is TRBV7-2 and J usage is TRBJ2-1; D gene unclear. This CDR3 has 12 amino acids. The germline CDR1 and CDR2 sequences are SGHTA and FQGNSA. The CDR3 DNA sequence: TGTGCCAGCAGTTTAGGCCACTACTGGCAGTTCTTC. Its translation is CASSLGHYWQFF.

The sample holds a few counts of this clonotype. The chain joins TRBV12-3 or TRBV12-4 to TRBJ2-7; 9 bases agree with TRBD1. V dropped 7 bases and J dropped 6; count of bases not matched to a gene: 4. This CDR3 is 12 amino acids long. The CDR3: CASTRDRVEQYV. CDR3 DNA sequence: TGTGCCAGCACCAGGGACAGGGTCGAGCAGTACGTC.

This clonotype was seen only a few times. The chain joins TRBV12-3 or TRBV12-4 to TRBJ2-1; D might be TRBD2 (6 bases). The CDR3 is made up of 15 amino acids. The germline V and J ends were trimmed by 3 bases and 5 bases, with 14 bases remaining between them. The DNA for the CDR3 is TGTGCCAGCAGTTTCCGGGCGGGGCCCGACAATGAGCAGTTCTTC. Protein product: CASSFRAGPDNEQFF.

The chain recombines TRBV20-1 with TRBJ2-6; no reliable D call. The V gene's germline CDR1 is DFQATT and CDR2 SNEGSKA (reference sequence). V lost 4 bases and J lost 2, with 6 bases in between. This CDR3 has 13 residues. The CDR3 loop is CSAIQAGANVLTF. The DNA of the CDR3 is TGCAGTGCTATTCAGGCTGGGGCCAACGTCCTGACTTTC.

V is TRBV4-2 and J is TRBJ1-1; D is unclear. V was pared by 1 base and J by 0 bases, with 12 bases between. CDR3 length: 16 amino acids. Per germline, CDR1 LGHNA and CDR2 YNFKEQ. CDR3 DNA sequence: TGTGCCAGCAGCCAAGGATCCGTGGGCATGAACACTGAAGCTTTCTTT. This translates into CASSQGSVGMNTEAFF.

The rearrangement joins TRBV19 to TRBJ2-1; 10 nucleotides agree with TRBD2. Germline CDR1 LNHDA, CDR2 SQIVND (reference sequence). J lost 1 base, V lost 4 bases, and 4 bases had no gene match. The CDR3 covers 16 residues. The CDR3 DNA sequence: TGTGCCAGTAGTAAGCGGGGGGGCCGGTCCTACAATGAGCAGTTCTTC. It specifies CASSKRGGRSYNEQFF.

V is TRBV14 and J is TRBJ2-7; tentatively, D is TRBD2 (6 bases). Between the trimmed V and J ends, which lost 0 bases and 1 base, there was a span of 19 bases. This CDR3 has 18 residues. Germline-derived CDR1 and CDR2 are SGHDN and FVKESK. In DNA form, the CDR3 reads TGTGCCAGCAGCCAAGATAGGAGGGAACCCGTCGGATCCTACGAGCAGTACTTC. Protein sequence: CASSQDRREPVGSYEQYF.

The chain has TRBV12-3 or TRBV12-4 and TRBJ2-7; D gene unclear. The V end was cut by 3 bases, the J end by 4 bases, with 16 bases between. The CDR3 spans 15 residues. DNA of the CDR3: TGTGCCAGCAGTTTGAGAGGTCCCGGTAATTACGAGCAGTACTTC. It codes for CASSLRGPGNYEQYF.